This T cell receptor (beta chain) is from a study of shared clonotypes between healthy human individuals (dated by TCRdb to 2020 to 2021). Context from the whole study: The cohort comprised a couple of women and a few men aged 18 to 49 years. To increase sequencing depth and limit assay-specific biases, different laboratories used diverse techniques to prepare libraries and sequence TCR repertoires. Per donor, leukapheresis produced somewhere between about 0.8 and 9 billion PBMCs. Blood TCR repertoires of four to six healthy adults were deeply sequenced to estimate repertoire size and the extent of clonotype sharing between individuals. The investigation overall reported the following: Only blood was sampled, and tissue TCR repertoires likely differ from those in blood. Pairwise subsampling indicated that sequencing depth was expected to affect the degree of clonotype sharing among donors. The genetic and exposure-history diversity represented was limited by the small number of donors.

To note about this clone: Its cognate antigen has yet to be identified. Being one base from a much bigger clone, this may be a read error.

Healthy HIV-negative adults with no recently reported acute infections or vaccinations were included as donors. All donors were Caucasian adults living in Nashville, Tennessee, USA. For unsorted samples, 100 million or so PBMCs were counted, and genomic DNA was extracted using the QIAamp DNA Blood Mini kit. Blood was collected by leukapheresis, and PBMCs were isolated by Ficoll-Histopaque density gradient centrifugation and then cryopreserved in liquid nitrogen vapor phase. TCR CDR3 regions were amplified from genomic DNA by multiplex PCR using the deep immunoSEQ assay. Extracted genomic DNA from each cell subset was spread evenly across all wells of several immunoSEQ 96-well plates, with each plate serving as a replicate. For unsorted PBMC, about 300 ng of genomic DNA, equivalent to around 30,000 T cell genomes, went into each replicate PCR. Unsorted PBMC genomic DNA was sequenced across ten immunoSEQ deep assay plates. Purified libraries were quantified with a Qubit 3.0 fluorometer, sized on a Bioanalyzer 2100, and re-quantified with the KAPA Library Quantification kit. A separate single-read 150-cycle Illumina NextSeq 550 flow cell was used to sequence each immunoSEQ 96-well plate. As for the authors' bioinformatics: Because the immunoSEQ output held only junctional sequences and lacked quality scores, the filtering could not match the filtering applied to full-length reads. To assign V/J genes and CDR3, sequences were annotated using PyIR, a Python wrapper for IgBLAST v1.9, with IMGT germline references. Reads with weak V/J assignments (E-value above 1e-6), missing CDR3, stop codons, out-of-frame junctions, or ambiguous translated residues were removed. V3J clonotypes were defined as sequences sharing an identical inferred V gene, J gene, and CDR3 amino acid sequence. The percentage overlap between two repertoires was calculated by dividing the number of shared unique clonotypes by the size of the smaller repertoire. Three approaches were used to assess repertoire richness: RTK rarefaction, the Chao1 estimator, and Recon v2.1 estimates of unobserved clonotypes. Imported from immuneACCESS, the table was reduced by TCRdb to in-frame sequences with V and J called. These copies leave out some clones; in studies compared against another copy, an unresolved V gene accounts for under half, and the cause of the remainder is not known. V and J calls and clone size are given by that table; D and trimming were obtained from the DNA. Counted in this sample were 450,000 to 650,000 clones; around 77% of them appeared once. About 11% of the sample lies in the top ten.

This clonotype was sampled from a woman in her thirties or forties in good health. Some clones in this sample may be carry-over from other donors' samples. The sample consisted of PBMCs.

At the DNA level, the sequence is TGTGCCAGCAGACCGGGACTAGCGGGAGAGACCCAGTACTTC. The encoded protein is CASRPGLAGETQYF. The chain links TRBV13 with TRBJ2-5; 12 central nucleotides agree with TRBD2. The CDR3 contains 14 residues, cysteine and phenylalanine counted. CDR3 DNA is the only sequence kept; it has 42 bases, read in frame from the first base. V and J are trimmed by 6 bases and 4 bases, and the gene matches miss 3 bases of the junction. The germline V gene (reference sequence) sets CDR1 to PRHDT and CDR2 to FYEKMQ. The full variable domain, with segments outside the CDR3 supplied by the reference TRBV13 and TRBJ2-5 proteins, appears as AAGVIQSPRHLIKEKRETATLKCYPIPRHDTVYWYQQGPGQDPQFLISFYEKMQSDKGSIPDRFSAQQFSDYHSELNMSSLELGDSALYFCASRPGLAGETQYFGPGTRLLVL.